This TCR beta chain comes out of a study of T cell repertoires in breast cancer. In the study overall: Roughly 10 reads per input cell, about half a million sequences per sample, on average.

Findings and limits, study-wide: Genuine antitumor clones may have been lost with singletons or partial tumor sampling. Fewer than 20 TCR pairs recurred across seven or more tumors but rarely in control blood. TRBV7 predominated among shared TCRs, possibly a bias from eight TRBV7 primers.

Primers covering all TCR V genes were used in emulsion RT-PCR on CD8+ T cells. During the second nested PCR, blocking oligonucleotides suppressed genes that were not paired. TCRdb recomputed calls from the emulsion pairing reads with MiXCR, one row per CDR3 protein. This sample has about 40,000 distinct CDR3 sequences, with 45% to 50% found just once. This clonotype was seen more than once but under ten times. Its antigen is as yet unknown. The CDR3 totals 15 residues. V dropped 6 bases and J dropped 1; count of bases not matched to a gene: 3. The rearrangement uses TRBV12-3 or TRBV12-4 and TRBJ1-5; TRBD1 matches at 10 bases. The sequencing input was CD8+ T cells. The clonotype originates from a pool of human donors with breast cancer or a healthy control (not recorded which). The CDR3 here is CASRGTGVSNQPQHF. Written as DNA, the CDR3 is TGTGCCAGCAGGGGGACAGGGGTCAGCAATCAGCCCCAGCATTTT.